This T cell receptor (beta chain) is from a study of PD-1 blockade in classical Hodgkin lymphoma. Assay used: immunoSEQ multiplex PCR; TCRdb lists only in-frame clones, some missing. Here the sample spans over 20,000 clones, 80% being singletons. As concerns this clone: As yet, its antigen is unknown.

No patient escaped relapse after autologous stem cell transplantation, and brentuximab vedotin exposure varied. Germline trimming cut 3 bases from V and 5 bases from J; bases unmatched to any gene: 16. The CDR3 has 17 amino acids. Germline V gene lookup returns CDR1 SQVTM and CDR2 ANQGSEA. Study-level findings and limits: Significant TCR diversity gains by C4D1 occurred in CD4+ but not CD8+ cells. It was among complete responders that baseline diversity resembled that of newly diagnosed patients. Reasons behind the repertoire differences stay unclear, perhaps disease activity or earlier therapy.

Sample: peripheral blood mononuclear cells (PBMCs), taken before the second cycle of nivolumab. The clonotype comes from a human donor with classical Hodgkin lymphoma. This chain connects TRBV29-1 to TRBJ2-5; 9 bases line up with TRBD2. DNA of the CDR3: TGCAGCGTTGAGGGGGTAGCGGGAGTAGGAAAGGTGGAGACCCAGTACTTC. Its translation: CSVEGVAGVGKVETQYF. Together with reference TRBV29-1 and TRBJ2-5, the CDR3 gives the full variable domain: SAVISQKPSRDICQRGTSLTIQCQVDSQVTMMFWYRQQPGQSLTLIATANQGSEATYESGFVIDKFPISRPNLTFSTLTVSNMSPEDSSIYLCSVEGVAGVGKVETQYFGPGTRLLVL.